Listed here is a single TCR beta chain. This record comes from a study of long-term antiretroviral therapy in people with HIV. Samples held about 0.9-10 million cryopreserved PBMC before DNA extraction. The run of the v3.0 immunoSEQ assay was at survey level. Each sample aimed for about 35,000-55,000 sequenced T-cell genomes. The protocol was immunoSEQ multiplex PCR, while the TCRdb copy is restricted to in-frame clones and leaves out a portion. The data show more than 25,000 clones, with roughly 97% seen just once and less than 2.5% held by the top ten. Losses at the gene ends were 10 bases for V and 5 bases for J; bases not matched to a gene: 9. Germline values: CDR1 LNHDA, CDR2 SQIVND (reference sequence). This CDR3 has 13 residues.

The clonotype was recovered from a man in his thirties or forties with HIV. The V call is TRBV19, the J call TRBJ2-3; TRBD2 matches 7 bases. The sequencing used unsorted PBMCs, collected 7.6 years after starting antiretroviral therapy. The CDR3 loop reads CATAQIAGDTQYF. CDR3 sequence (DNA): TGTGCCACAGCGCAAATAGCGGGAGATACGCAGTATTTT.